The T cell receptor (beta chain) under discussion was sequenced for a study of cytomegalovirus exposure and HLA in healthy donors. The CDR3 is made up of 20 amino acids. The V gene's germline CDR1 is MRHNA and CDR2 SNTAGT. V was shortened by 11 bases and J by 0 bases, with 32 bases between the two germline ends. The PCR ran on 60 Vbeta and 13 Jbeta primers. Generated by immunoSEQ multiplex PCR, the TCRdb table keeps only in-frame clones and is missing some. The table lists about 160,000 clones, roughly 80% of them singletons, with 8.5% in the top ten. The gene calls are TRBV6-4 and TRBJ1-5; D may be TRBD1 (6 bases). The receptor was derived from a male donor in good health and CMV-seropositive. Sequencing was performed on PBMCs. The CDR3 DNA is TGTGCCGCCCATAGACAGGTCAGAACCGAACCCGAATATAGCAATCAGCCCCAGCATTTT. It is translated as CAAHRQVRTEPEYSNQPQHF.